This T cell receptor beta chain was observed in a study of shared clonotypes between healthy human individuals. Study findings and constraints: A small donor pool kept down the genetic and exposure-history diversity that was represented.

Clones were read by immunoSEQ multiplex PCR, and TCRdb kept only the in-frame ones, dropping some. Among more than 2 million clones, around 95% were seen once, and the ten largest hold approximately 0.13%. This clone was observed a handful of times. Antigen specificity is unknown. Other DNA sequences within the sample encode an identical CDR3. In germline, CDR1 is SGHAT, CDR2 FQNNGV. V dropped 1 base and J dropped 2 bases, with 0 bases sitting between them. The CDR3 runs to 11 residues. Researchers partitioned CD4+ cells into CD45RA+ naive and CD45RA-negative memory subsets. Source material: naive CD4+ T cells sorted from blood. The subset: CD45RA+ positively selected. The gene calls are TRBV11-2 and TRBJ2-7; D is uncertain. This sequence was found in a man aged 18 to 35 in good health. The CDR3 loop is CASSLAYEQYF. The DNA for the CDR3 is TGTGCCAGCAGCTTAGCCTACGAGCAGTACTTC.